This TCR beta chain was identified in a study of T cell responses to AZD1222 COVID-19 vaccine. Study-wide points: Females made up more of the donors, who were largely white British, and clonal diversity may have come out too low.

Produced via immunoSEQ multiplex PCR; TCRdb's table is partial and in-frame only. The sample includes 95,000 to 150,000 clones, around nine tenths of them seen just once. Concerning this clone: The antigen is unknown.

The clonotype was recovered from an adult in good health. The sequencing here drew on peripheral blood, taken on day 0 of AZD1222 vaccination.

The CDR3 loop is CSASGEDYGYTF. CDR3 nucleotide sequence: TGCAGTGCTAGTGGGGAGGACTATGGCTACACCTTC. The chain combines TRBV20-1 with TRBJ1-2; D remains unclear. The CDR3 contains 12 residues. V gave up 3 bases and J gave up 3 bases, with 8 bases separating them. Germline values: CDR1 DFQATT, CDR2 SNEGSKA (reference sequence).